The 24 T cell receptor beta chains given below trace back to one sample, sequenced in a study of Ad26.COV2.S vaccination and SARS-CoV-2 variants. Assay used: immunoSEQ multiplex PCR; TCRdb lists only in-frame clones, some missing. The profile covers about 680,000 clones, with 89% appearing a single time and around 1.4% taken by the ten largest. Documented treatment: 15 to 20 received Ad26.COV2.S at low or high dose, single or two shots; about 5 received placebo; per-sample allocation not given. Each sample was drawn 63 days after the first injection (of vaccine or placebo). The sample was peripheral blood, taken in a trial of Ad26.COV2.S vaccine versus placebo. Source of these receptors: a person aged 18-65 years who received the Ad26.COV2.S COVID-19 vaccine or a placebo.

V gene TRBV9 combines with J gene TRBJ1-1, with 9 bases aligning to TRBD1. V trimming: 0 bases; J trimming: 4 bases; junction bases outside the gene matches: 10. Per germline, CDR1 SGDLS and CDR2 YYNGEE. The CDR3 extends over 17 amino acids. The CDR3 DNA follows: TGTGCCAGCAGCGTAGCTTTGGGGACAGGGAAGGGCACTGAAGCTTTCTTT. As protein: CASSVALGTGKGTEAFF.

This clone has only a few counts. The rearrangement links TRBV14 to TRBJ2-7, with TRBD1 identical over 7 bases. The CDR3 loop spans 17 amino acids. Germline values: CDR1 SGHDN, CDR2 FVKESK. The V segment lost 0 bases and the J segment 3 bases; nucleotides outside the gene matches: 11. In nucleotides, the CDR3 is TGTGCCAGCAGCCAAGATTGGACGAAGGGACAGCTCTACGAGCAGTACTTC. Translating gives CASSQDWTKGQLYEQYF.

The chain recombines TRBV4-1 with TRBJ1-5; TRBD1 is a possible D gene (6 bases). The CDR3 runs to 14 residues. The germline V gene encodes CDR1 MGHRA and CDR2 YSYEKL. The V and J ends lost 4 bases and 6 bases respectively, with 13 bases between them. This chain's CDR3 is CASSPTGSGQPQHF. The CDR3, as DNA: TGCGCCAGCAGCCCAACAGGGTCTGGTCAGCCCCAGCATTTT.

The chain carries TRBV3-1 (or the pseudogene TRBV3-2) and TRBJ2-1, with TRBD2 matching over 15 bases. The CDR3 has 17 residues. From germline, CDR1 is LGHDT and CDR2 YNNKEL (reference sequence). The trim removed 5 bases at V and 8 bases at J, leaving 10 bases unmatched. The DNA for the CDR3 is TGTGCCAGCAGCAAGGGACTAGCGGGAGGCAGGGCCGATGAGCAGTTCTTC. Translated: CASSKGLAGGRADEQFF.

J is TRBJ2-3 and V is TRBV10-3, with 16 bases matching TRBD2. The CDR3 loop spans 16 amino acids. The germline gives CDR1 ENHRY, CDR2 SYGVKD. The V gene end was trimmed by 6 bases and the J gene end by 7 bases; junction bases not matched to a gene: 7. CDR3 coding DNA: TGTGCCATCAGCACCGGGACTAGCGGGAGGGGATATACGCAGTATTTT. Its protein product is CAISTGTSGRGYTQYF.

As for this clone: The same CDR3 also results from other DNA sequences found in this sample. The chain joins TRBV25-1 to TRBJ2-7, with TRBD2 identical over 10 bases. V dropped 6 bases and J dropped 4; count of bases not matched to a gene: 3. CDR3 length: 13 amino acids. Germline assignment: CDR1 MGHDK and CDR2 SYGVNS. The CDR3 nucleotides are TGTGCCAGCAGATTAGCGGGGGGTTACGAGCAGTACTTC. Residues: CASRLAGGYEQYF.

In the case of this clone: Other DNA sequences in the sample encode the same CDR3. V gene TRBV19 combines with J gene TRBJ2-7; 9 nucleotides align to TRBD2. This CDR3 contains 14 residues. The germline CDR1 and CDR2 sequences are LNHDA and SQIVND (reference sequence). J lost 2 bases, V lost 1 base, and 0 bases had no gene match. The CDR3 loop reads CASSIVAGAYEQYF. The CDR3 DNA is TGTGCCAGTAGTATAGTAGCGGGAGCCTACGAGCAGTACTTC.

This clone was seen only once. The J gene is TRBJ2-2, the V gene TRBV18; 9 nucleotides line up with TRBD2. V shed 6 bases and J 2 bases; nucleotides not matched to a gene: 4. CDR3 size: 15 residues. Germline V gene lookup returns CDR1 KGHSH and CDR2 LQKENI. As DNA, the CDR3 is TGTGCCAGCTCCGGGACTAGCTATAACACCGGGGAGCTGTTTTTT. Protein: CASSGTSYNTGELFF.

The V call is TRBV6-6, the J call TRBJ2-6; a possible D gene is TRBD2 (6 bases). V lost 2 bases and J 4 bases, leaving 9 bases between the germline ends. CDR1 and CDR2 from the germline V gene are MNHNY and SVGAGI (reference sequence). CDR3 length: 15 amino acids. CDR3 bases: TGTGCCAGCAGTTACACGGGGGACGGGGCCAACGTCCTGACTTTC. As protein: CASSYTGDGANVLTF.

The CDR3 DNA reads as TGTGCCAGCAGCTTAGCCGACGTCCATCAGCCCCAGCATTTT. The encoded protein is CASSLADVHQPQHF. V usage is TRBV7-2 and J usage is TRBJ1-5; D remains unclear. The V end was cut by 0 bases, the J end by 5 bases, with 8 bases between. Germline V CDR1 and CDR2: SGHTA, FQGNSA. The CDR3 spans 14 residues.

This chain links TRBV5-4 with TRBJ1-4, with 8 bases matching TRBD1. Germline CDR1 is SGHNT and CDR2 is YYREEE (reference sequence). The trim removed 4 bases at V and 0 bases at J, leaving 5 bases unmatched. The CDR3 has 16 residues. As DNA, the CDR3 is TGTGCCAGCAGCCAGGACAGGGCTACAACTAATGAAAAACTGTTTTTT. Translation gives CASSQDRATTNEKLFF.

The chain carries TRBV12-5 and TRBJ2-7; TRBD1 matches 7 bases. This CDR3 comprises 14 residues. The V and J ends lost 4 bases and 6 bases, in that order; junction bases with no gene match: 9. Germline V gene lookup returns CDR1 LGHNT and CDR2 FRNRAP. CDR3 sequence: CASGWTGWAGEQYF. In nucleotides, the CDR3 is TGTGCTAGTGGTTGGACAGGTTGGGCGGGCGAGCAGTACTTC.

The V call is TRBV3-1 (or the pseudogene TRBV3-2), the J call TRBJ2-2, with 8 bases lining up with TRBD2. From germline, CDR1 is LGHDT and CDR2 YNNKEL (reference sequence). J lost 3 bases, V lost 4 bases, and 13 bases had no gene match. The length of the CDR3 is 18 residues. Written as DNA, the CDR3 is TGTGCCAGCAGCCGGTTCCGGGGCGGGAGGCTGGACACCGGGGAGCTGTTTTTT. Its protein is CASSRFRGGRLDTGELFF.

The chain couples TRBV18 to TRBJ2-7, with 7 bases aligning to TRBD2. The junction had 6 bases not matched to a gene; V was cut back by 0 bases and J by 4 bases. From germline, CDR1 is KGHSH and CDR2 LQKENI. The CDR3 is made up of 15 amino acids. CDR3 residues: CASSPPKAGNYEQYF. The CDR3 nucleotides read TGTGCCAGCTCACCACCTAAAGCGGGGAATTACGAGCAGTACTTC.

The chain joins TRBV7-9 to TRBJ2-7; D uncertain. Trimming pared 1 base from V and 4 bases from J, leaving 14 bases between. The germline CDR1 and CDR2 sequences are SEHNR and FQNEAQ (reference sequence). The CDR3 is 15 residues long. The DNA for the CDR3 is TGTGCCAGCAGCTTAGTAGGGCCACCGACGTACGAGCAGTACTTC. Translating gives CASSLVGPPTYEQYF.

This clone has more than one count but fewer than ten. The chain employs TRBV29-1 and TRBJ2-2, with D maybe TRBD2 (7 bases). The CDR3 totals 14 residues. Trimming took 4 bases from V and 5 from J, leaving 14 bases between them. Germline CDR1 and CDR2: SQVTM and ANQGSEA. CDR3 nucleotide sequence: TGCAGCGTTGTCGGCAGGGGAGGGACCGGGGAGCTGTTTTTT. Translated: CSVVGRGGTGELFF.

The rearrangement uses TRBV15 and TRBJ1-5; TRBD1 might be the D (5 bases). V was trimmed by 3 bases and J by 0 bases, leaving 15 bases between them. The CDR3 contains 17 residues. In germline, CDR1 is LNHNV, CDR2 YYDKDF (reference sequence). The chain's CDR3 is CATSRDQGANSNQPQHF. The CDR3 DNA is TGTGCCACCAGCAGGGATCAGGGAGCTAATAGCAATCAGCCCCAGCATTTT.

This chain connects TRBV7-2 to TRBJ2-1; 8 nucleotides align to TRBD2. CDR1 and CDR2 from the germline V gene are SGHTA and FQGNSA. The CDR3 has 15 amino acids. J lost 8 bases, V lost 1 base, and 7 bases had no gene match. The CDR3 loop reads CASSLESGSAHEQFF. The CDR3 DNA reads TGTGCCAGCAGCTTAGAAAGCGGGAGTGCGCATGAGCAGTTCTTC. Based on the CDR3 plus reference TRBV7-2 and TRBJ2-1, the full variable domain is GAGVSQSPSNKVTEKGKDVELRCDPISGHTALYWYRQSLGQGLEFLIYFQGNSAPDKSGLPSDRFSAERTGGSVSTLTIQRTQQEDSAVYLCASSLESGSAHEQFFGPGTRLTVL.

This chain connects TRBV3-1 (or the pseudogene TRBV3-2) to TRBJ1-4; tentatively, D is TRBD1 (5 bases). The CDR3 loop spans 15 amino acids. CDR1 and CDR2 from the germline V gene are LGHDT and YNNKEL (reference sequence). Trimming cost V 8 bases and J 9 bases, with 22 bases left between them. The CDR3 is CASGSGQAGTQKLFF. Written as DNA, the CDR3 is TGTGCCAGCGGCTCCGGGCAGGCAGGGACGCAAAAACTGTTTTTT.

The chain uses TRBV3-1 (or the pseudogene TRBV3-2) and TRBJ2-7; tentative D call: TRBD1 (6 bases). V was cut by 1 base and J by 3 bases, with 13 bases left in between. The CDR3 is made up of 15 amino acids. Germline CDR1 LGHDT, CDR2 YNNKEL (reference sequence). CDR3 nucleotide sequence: TGTGCCAGCAGCCAAGTCTACCAGGGGTTCTACGAGCAGTACTTC. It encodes CASSQVYQGFYEQYF.

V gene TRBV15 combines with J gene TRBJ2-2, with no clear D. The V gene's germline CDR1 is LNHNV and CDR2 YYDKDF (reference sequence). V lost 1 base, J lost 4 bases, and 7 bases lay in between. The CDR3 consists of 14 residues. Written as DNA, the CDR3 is TGTGCCACCAGCAGAGCGGCCGGCACCGGGGAGCTGTTTTTT. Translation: CATSRAAGTGELFF. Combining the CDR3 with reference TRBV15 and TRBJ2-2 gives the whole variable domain DAMVIQNPRYQVTQFGKPVTLSCSQTLNHNVMYWYQQKSSQAPKLLFHYYDKDFNNEADTPDNFQSRRPNTSFCFLDIRSPGLGDTAMYLCATSRAAGTGELFFGEGSRLTVL.

CDR3 nucleotide sequence: TGTGCCAGTAGTATAGTGACTAGCGGAAAAGATACGCAGTATTTT. This sequence encodes CASSIVTSGKDTQYF. The chain uses TRBV19 and TRBJ2-3; 9 bases fit TRBD2. V gave up 1 base and J gave up 5 bases; unmatched junction bases: 4. Germline CDR1 LNHDA, CDR2 SQIVND (reference sequence). The CDR3 contains 15 residues.

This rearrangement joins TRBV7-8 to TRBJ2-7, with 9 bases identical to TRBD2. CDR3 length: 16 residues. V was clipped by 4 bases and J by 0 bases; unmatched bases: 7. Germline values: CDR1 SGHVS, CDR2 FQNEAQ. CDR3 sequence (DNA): TGTGCCAGCAGCTGGCGAGGTAGCGGGAGCTCCTACGAGCAGTACTTC. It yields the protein CASSWRGSGSSYEQYF. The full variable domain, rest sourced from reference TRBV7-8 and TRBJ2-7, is GAGVSQSPRYKVAKRGQDVALRCDPISGHVSLFWYQQALGQGPEFLTYFQNEAQLDKSGLPSDRFFAERPEGSVSTLKIQRTQQEDSAVYLCASSWRGSGSSYEQYFGPGTRLTVT.

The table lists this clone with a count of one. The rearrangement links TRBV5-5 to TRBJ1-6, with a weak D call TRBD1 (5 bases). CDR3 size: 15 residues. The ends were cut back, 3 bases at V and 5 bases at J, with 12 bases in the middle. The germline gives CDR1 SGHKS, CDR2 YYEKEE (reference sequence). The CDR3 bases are TGTGCCAGCAGCTCGGGACTTGGGGATAATTCACCCCTCCACTTT. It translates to CASSSGLGDNSPLHF.